The entry below describes one T cell receptor (beta chain). The antigen is unknown. This entry comes from a study of graft-versus-host responses after intestinal transplantation. Study outcomes and limitations: Researchers found peak circulating GvH clone levels linked to early post-transplant HvG declines. Present in recipient marrow, GvH clones included some that appeared first in ileum or blood.

The assay was immunoSEQ multiplex PCR, and TCRdb's table has in-frame clones only and misses some. The table includes some 120,000 clones, roughly nine tenths detected once. CDR3 length: 13 amino acids. The ends were cut back, 5 bases at V and 0 bases at J, with 5 bases in the middle. CDR1 is MGHDK and CDR2 is SYGVNS in the germline V gene. This TCR was sampled from a human donor who was the organ donor for an intestinal transplant. The chain carries TRBV25-1 and TRBJ1-3; D gene ambiguous. The source material was unstimulated CD4+ T cells sorted from spleen or lymph node cells, sampled before transplant. The CDR3 DNA is TGTGCCAGCAGTCCGGCCTCTGGAAACACCATATATTTT. It translates to CASSPASGNTIYF.